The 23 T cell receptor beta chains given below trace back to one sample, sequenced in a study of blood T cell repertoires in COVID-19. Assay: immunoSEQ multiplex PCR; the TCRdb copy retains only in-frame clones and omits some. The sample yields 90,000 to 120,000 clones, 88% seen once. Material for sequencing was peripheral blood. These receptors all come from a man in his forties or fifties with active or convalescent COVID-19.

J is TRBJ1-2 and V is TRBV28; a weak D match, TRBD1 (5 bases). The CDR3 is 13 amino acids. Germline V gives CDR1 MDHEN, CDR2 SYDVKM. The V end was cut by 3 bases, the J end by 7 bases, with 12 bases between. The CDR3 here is CASSLGGEVGYTF. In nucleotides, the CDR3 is TGTGCCAGCAGTTTGGGGGGGGAGGTTGGCTACACCTTC.

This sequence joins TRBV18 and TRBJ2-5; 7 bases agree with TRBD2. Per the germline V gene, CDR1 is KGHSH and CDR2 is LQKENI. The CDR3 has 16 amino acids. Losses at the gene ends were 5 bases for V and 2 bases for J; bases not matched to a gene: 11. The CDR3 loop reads CASSSQTLASQETQYF. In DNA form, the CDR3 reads TGTGCCAGCTCATCCCAAACACTAGCGTCACAAGAGACCCAGTACTTC.

The CDR3 region is CASSLFSGRRDTQYF. CDR3 in DNA: TGTGCCAGCAGTTTATTTAGCGGGCGGCGGGATACGCAGTATTTT. The chain couples TRBV28 to TRBJ2-3; 7 bases map to TRBD2. Per germline, CDR1 MDHEN and CDR2 SYDVKM. This CDR3 is 15 amino acids long. J was trimmed by 6 bases and V by 1 base; bases with no gene match: 7.

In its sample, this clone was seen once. CDR3 bases: TGTGCCACCAGCAGGGGGACTGATCCCTACAATGAGCAGTTCTTC. Translation: CATSRGTDPYNEQFF. The J gene is TRBJ2-1, the V gene TRBV15; D is possibly TRBD2 (6 bases). The ends were cut back, 3 bases at V and 2 bases at J, with 11 bases in the middle. Germline V lookup: CDR1 LNHNV, CDR2 YYDKDF (reference sequence). The CDR3 totals 15 residues.

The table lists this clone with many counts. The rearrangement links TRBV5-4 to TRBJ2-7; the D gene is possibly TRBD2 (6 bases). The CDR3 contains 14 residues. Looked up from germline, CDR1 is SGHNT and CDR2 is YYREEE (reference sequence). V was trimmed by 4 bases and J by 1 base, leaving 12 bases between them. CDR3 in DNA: TGTGCCAGCAGCCGCGGGACGGGATCCTACGAGCAGTACTTC. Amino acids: CASSRGTGSYEQYF. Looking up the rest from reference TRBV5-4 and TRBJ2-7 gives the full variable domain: ETGVTQSPTHLIKTRGQQVTLRCSSQSGHNTVSWYQQALGQGPQFIFQYYREEENGRGNFPPRFSGLQFPNYSSELNVNALELDDSALYLCASSRGTGSYEQYFGPGTRLTVT.

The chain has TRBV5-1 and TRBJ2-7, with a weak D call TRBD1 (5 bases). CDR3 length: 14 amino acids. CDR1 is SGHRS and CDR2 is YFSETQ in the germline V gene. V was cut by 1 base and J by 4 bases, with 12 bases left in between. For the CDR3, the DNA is TGCGCCAGCAGCTTGAGGGGTCTAGAATACGAGCAGTACTTC. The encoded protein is CASSLRGLEYEQYF.

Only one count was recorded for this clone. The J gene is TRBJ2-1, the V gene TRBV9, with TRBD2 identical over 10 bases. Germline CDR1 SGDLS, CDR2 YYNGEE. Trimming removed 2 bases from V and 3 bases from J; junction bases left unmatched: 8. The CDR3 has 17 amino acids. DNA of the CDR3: TGTGCCAGCAGCGTTTTATCCGGGACTAGCGTCTACAATGAGCAGTTCTTC. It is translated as CASSVLSGTSVYNEQFF.

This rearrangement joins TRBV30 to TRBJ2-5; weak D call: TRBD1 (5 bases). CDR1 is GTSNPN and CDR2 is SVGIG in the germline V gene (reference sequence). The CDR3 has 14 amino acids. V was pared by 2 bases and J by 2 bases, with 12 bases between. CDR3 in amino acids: CAWSKGIHQETQYF. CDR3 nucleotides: TGTGCCTGGAGTAAGGGGATCCATCAAGAGACCCAGTACTTC.

In nucleotides, the CDR3 is TGCGCCAGCAGCCAAATATTTTCCGGGGAGCTGTTTTTT. This sequence encodes CASSQIFSGELFF. The chain joins TRBV4-1 to TRBJ2-2, with no clear D. The V and J ends lost 2 bases and 6 bases respectively, with 7 bases between them. Per germline, CDR1 MGHRA and CDR2 YSYEKL. The CDR3 is 13 residues long.

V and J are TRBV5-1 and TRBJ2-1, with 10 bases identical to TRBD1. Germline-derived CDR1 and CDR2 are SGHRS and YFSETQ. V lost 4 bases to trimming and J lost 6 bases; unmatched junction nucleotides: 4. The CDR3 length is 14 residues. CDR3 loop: CASSPGQGTNEQFF. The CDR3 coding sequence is TGCGCCAGCAGCCCGGGACAGGGGACCAATGAGCAGTTCTTC.

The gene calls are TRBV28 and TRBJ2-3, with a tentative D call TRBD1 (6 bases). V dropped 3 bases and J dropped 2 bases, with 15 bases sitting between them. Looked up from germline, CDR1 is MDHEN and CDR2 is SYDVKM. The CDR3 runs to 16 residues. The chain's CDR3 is CASSFSGAGITDTQYF. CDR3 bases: TGTGCCAGCAGTTTTTCAGGGGCTGGAATCACAGATACGCAGTATTTT.

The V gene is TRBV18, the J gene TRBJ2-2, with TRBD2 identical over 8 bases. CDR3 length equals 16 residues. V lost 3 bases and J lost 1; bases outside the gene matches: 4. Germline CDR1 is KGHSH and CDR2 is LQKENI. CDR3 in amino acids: CASSPLAGRNTGELFF. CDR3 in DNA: TGTGCCAGCTCACCTCTAGCGGGTCGGAACACCGGGGAGCTGTTTTTT.

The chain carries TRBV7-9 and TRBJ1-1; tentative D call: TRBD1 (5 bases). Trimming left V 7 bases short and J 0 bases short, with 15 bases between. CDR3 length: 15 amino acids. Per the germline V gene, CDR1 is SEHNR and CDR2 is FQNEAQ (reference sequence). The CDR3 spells CASTQETVMNTEAFF. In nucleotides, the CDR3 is TGTGCCAGCACCCAAGAGACAGTTATGAACACTGAAGCTTTCTTT.

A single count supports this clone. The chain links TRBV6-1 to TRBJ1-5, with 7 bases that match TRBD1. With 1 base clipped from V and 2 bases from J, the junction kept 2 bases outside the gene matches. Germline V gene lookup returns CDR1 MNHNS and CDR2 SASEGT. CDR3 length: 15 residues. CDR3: CASSEVGGGNQPQHF. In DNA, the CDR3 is TGTGCCAGCAGTGAAGTAGGGGGCGGCAATCAGCCCCAGCATTTT.

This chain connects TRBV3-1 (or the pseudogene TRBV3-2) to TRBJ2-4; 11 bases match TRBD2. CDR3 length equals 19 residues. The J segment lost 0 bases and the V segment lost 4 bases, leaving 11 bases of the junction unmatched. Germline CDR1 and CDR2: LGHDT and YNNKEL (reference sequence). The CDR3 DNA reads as TGTGCCAGCAGCCGCTTAGCGGGAGGGGAGGACTTAGCCAAAAACATTCAGTACTTC. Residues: CASSRLAGGEDLAKNIQYF.

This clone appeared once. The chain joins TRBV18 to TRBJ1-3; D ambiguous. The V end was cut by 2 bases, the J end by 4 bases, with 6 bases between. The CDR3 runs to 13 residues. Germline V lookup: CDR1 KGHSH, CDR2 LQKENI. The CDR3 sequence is CASSPGPGNTIYF. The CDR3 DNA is TGTGCCAGCTCACCAGGGCCCGGAAACACCATATATTTT.

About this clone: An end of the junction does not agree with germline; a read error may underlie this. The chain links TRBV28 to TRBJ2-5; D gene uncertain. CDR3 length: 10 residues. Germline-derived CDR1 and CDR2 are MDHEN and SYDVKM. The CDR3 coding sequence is TGTGCCATCCCCAATATCCCTGGCCACTTC. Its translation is CAIPNIPGHF.

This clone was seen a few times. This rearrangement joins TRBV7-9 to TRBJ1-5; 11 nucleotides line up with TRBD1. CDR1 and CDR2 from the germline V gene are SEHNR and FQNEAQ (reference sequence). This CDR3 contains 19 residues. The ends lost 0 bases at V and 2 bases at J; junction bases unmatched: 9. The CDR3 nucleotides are TGTGCCAGCAGCTTAGCCTCCGGGACAGGGGGAAGGGGCAATCAGCCCCAGCATTTT. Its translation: CASSLASGTGGRGNQPQHF.

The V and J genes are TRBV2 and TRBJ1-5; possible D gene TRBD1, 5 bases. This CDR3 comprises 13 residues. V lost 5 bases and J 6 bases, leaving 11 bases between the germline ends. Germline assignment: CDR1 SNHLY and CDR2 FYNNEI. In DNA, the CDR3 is TGTGCCAGCAGTCTGGACACTCTTCAGCCCCAGCATTTT. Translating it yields CASSLDTLQPQHF.

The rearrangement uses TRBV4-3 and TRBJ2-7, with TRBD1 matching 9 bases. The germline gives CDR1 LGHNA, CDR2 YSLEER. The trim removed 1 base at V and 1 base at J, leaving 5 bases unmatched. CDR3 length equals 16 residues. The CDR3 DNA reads TGCGCCAGCAGCCAAGCCACGGACAGGGGATCCTACGAGCAGTACTTC. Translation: CASSQATDRGSYEQYF.

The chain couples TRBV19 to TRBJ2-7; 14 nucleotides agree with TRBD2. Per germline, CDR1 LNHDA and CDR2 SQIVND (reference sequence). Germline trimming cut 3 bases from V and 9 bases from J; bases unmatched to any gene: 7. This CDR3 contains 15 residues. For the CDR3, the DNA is TGTGCCAGTAGTATGGGGACTAGCGGGAGACAAGGGCAGTACTTC. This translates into CASSMGTSGRQGQYF.

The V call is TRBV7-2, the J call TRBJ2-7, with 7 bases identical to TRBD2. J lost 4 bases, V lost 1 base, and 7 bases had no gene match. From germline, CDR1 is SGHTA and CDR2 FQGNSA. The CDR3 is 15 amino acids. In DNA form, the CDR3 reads TGTGCCAGCAGCTTAGTGGGGACTACTACTTACGAGCAGTACTTC. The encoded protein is CASSLVGTTTYEQYF.

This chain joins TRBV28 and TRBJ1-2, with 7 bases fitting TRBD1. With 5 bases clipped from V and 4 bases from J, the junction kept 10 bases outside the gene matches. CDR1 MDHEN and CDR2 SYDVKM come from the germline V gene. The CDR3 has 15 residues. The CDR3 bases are TGTGCCAGCAGTAAACCGGGACAGAGTTTCTATGGCTACACCTTC. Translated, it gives CASSKPGQSFYGYTF.